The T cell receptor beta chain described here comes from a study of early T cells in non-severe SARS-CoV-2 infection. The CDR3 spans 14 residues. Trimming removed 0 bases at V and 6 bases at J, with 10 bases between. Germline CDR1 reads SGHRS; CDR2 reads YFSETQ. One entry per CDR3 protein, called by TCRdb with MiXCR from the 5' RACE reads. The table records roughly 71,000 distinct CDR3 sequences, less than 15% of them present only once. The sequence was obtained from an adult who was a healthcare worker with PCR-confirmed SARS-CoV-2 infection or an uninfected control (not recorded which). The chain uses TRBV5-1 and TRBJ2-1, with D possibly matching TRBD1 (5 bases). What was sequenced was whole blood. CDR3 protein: CASSLDRLVNEQFF. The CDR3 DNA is TGCGCCAGCAGCTTGGACAGGCTAGTCAATGAGCAGTTCTTC.